This TCR beta chain was captured in a study of STAT3 mutations in large granular lymphocyte leukemia. Notes on the study in general: Every T-cell large granular lymphocyte leukemia patient had at least one immunodominant TCR beta clonotype. All newly emerging clones after therapy were STAT3 wild type.

Remarks on this clone: Its antigen is unknown.

The CDR3 consists of 17 residues. V trimming: 0 bases; J trimming: 4 bases; junction bases outside the gene matches: 6. Germline assignment: CDR1 SEHNR and CDR2 FQNEAQ (reference sequence). Sequencing used immunoSEQ multiplex PCR; TCRdb keeps in-frame clones, though not all of them. Of more than 25,000 clones listed, 60% to 85% were seen once; the top ten hold roughly 30%. The clonotype comes from a woman between 50 and 59 years old with T-cell large granular lymphocyte leukemia. Some clones in this sample may be carry-over from other donors' samples. The source material was peripheral blood mononuclear cells. The chain links TRBV7-9 to TRBJ2-3; 11 positions match TRBD2. As DNA, the CDR3 is TGTGCCAGCAGCTTAGCGCGAACTAGCGGGAGAGCAGATACGCAGTATTTT. Translating gives CASSLARTSGRADTQYF.